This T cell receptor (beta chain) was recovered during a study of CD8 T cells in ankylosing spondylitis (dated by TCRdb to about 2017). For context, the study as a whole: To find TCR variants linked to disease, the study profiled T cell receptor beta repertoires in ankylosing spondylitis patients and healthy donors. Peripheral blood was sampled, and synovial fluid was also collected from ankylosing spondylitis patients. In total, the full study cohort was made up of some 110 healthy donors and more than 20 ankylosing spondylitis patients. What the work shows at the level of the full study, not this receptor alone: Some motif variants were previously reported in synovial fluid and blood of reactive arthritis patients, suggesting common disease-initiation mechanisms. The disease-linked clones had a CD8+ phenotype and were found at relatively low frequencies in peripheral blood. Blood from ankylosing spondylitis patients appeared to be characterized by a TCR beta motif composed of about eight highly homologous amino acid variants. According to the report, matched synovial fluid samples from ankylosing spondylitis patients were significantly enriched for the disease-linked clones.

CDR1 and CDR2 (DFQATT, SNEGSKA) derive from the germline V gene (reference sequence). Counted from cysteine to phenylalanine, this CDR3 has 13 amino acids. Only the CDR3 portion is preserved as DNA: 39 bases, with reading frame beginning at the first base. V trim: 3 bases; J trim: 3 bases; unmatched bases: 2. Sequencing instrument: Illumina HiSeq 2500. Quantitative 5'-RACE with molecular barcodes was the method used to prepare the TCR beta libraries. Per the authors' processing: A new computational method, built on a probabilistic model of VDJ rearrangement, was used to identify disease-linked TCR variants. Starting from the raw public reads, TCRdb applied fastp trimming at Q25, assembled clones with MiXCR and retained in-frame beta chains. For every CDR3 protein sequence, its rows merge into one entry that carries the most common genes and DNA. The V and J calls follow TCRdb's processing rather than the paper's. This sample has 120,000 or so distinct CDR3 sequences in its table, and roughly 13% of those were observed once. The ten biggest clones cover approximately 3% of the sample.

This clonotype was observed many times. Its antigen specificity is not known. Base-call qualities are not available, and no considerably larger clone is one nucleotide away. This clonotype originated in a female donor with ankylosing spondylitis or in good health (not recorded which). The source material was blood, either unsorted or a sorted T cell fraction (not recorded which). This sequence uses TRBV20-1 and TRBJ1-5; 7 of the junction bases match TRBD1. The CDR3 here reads CSASEGANQPQHF. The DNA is TGCAGTGCTAGTGAGGGGGCCAATCAGCCCCAGCATTTT.